The 7 T cell receptor beta chains below come from one sample, sequenced in a study of spatial heterogeneity in lung cancer. Time point noted: sample taken at primary tumor resection. Whole RNA, which was extracted from tumor, nontumor lung tissue or frozen PBMC, was sequenced without any cell sorting. One entry per CDR3 protein results from TCRdb running MiXCR on the 5' RACE reads. The data contain around 23,000 distinct CDR3 sequences, roughly 4.6% of them singletons. Sequences were derived from PBMCs, sampled at surgery. The receptor source for this set is a male donor with early-stage non-small cell lung cancer.

This clonotype showed up many times. V is TRBV7-8 and J is TRBJ2-1, with D uncertain. The CDR3 is 15 amino acids. Trimming cost V 1 base and J 7 bases, with 14 bases left between them. The germline V gene encodes CDR1 SGHVS and CDR2 FQNEAQ. Here the CDR3 reads CASSLVEQRMNEQFF. In DNA, the CDR3 is TGTGCCAGCAGCTTAGTAGAACAGAGGATGAATGAGCAGTTCTTC.

This clonotype was recorded many times. The chain is built from TRBV12-3 or TRBV12-4 and TRBJ2-2; D is uncertain. The CDR3 consists of 14 residues. The V and J ends lost 6 bases and 3 bases respectively, with 11 bases between them. CDR3 amino acids: CASSRRQHTGELFF. In DNA, the CDR3 is TGTGCCAGCAGCCGTAGACAACACACCGGGGAGCTGTTTTTT.

This clonotype has a count of ten or more. The gene calls are TRBV6-1 and TRBJ1-1; D gene ambiguous. This CDR3 is built from 13 residues. V lost 5 bases and J 0 bases, leaving 7 bases between the germline ends. Germline loops: CDR1 MNHNS, CDR2 SASEGT. Here the CDR3 reads CASSRLLNTEAFF. The CDR3 bases are TGTGCCAGCAGTCGGCTGTTGAACACTGAAGCTTTCTTT.

This clonotype was recorded a few times. The rearrangement uses TRBV7-2 and TRBJ2-3, with TRBD2 matching 9 bases. Germline CDR1 SGHTA, CDR2 FQGNSA. This CDR3 spans 15 amino acids. The V segment lost 4 bases and the J segment 2 bases; nucleotides outside the gene matches: 4. For the CDR3, the DNA is TGTGCCAGCAGCTCGATAGCGGGAGCCACAGATACGCAGTATTTT. It is translated as CASSSIAGATDTQYF.

In its sample, this clonotype was seen many times. The rearrangement joins TRBV7-2 to TRBJ2-5; D is uncertain. Germline CDR1 reads SGHTA; CDR2 reads FQGNSA. V was shortened by 5 bases and J by 3 bases, with 13 bases between the two germline ends. This CDR3 has 14 amino acids. CDR3 loop: CASSPPLLEETQYF. CDR3 nucleotides: TGTGCCAGCAGCCCACCCCTACTGGAAGAGACCCAGTACTTC.

This clonotype has a count of ten or more. This rearrangement joins TRBV19 to TRBJ2-7; 7 bases match TRBD1. Germline-derived CDR1 and CDR2 are LNHDA and SQIVND (reference sequence). This CDR3 contains 14 residues. The V segment lost 5 bases and the J segment 4 bases; nucleotides outside the gene matches: 8. This CDR3 reads CASSPLQGRYEQYF. The CDR3 DNA is TGTGCCAGTAGTCCTTTACAGGGGAGATACGAGCAGTACTTC.

The chain's CDR3 is CASRQGGRGGGETQYF. The CDR3 nucleotides are TGTGCCAGCAGGCAGGGGGGCAGGGGAGGAGGAGAGACCCAGTACTTC. This chain joins TRBV7-2 and TRBJ2-5; D possibly corresponds to TRBD1 (7 bases). The CDR3 is 16 amino acids. With 6 bases removed from V and 4 bases from J, the gap between germline ends came to 21 bases. Germline loops: CDR1 SGHTA, CDR2 FQGNSA.